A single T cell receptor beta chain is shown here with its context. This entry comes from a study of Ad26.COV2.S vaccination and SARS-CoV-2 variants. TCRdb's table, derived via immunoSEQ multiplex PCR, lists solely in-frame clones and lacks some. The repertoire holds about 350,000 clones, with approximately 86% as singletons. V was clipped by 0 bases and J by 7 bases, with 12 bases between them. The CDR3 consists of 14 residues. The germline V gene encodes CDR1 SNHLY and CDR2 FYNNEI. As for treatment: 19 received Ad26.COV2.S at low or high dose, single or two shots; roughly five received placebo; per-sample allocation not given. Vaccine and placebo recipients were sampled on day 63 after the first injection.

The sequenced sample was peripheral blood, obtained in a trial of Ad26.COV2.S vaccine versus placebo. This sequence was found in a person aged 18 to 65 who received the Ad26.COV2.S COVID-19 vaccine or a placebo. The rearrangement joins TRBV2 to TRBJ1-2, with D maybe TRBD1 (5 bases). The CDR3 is CASSEAPGKGGYTF. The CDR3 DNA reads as TGTGCCAGCAGTGAAGCGCCAGGGAAGGGTGGCTACACCTTC.